One sample yielded the 27 T cell receptor beta chains listed below, sequenced in a study of fetal regulatory T cell absence and autoimmunity. Using immunoSEQ multiplex PCR, the repertoire was profiled, and TCRdb retains in-frame clones only, with some absent. This table holds roughly 95,000 clones, more than 70% found once. Specimen: pancreas tissue. All receptors come from a male donor with IPEX syndrome.

This clone was seen more than once but under ten times. The chain links TRBV7-8 to TRBJ2-1; D gene unclear. The CDR3 extends over 13 amino acids. Trimming cost V 4 bases and J 7 bases, with 11 bases left between them. Germline CDR1 is SGHVS and CDR2 is FQNEAQ. CDR3 residues: CASSSTLINEQFF. The CDR3 DNA reads TGTGCCAGCAGCTCGACACTTATTAATGAGCAGTTCTTC.

This rearrangement joins TRBV7-6 to TRBJ2-1; 9 bases are a match to TRBD2. V lost 5 bases, J lost 6 bases, and 11 bases stayed unmatched. CDR3 length: 16 residues. Germline V gene data show CDR1 as SGHVS and CDR2 as FNYEAQ. CDR3 sequence reads: CASSLGLASLGNEQFF. CDR3 DNA: TGTGCCAGCAGCCTGGGACTAGCATCCCTTGGCAATGAGCAGTTCTTC. The full variable domain, rest sourced from reference TRBV7-6 and TRBJ2-1, is GAGVSQSPRYKVTKRGQDVALRCDPISGHVSLYWYRQALGQGPEFLTYFNYEAQQDKSGLPNDRFSAERPEGSISTLTIQRTEQRDSAMYRCASSLGLASLGNEQFFGPGTRLTVL.

The gene calls are TRBV5-1 and TRBJ2-3; 13 nucleotides line up with TRBD2. Trimming at V came to 3 bases and at J to 3 bases, leaving 4 bases not matched to a gene. The CDR3 is made up of 16 amino acids. Germline V gene data show CDR1 as SGHRS and CDR2 as YFSETQ. CDR3 region: CASSSELAGGTDTQYF. CDR3 coding DNA: TGCGCCAGCAGCTCCGAACTAGCGGGAGGGACAGATACGCAGTATTTT. Based on the CDR3 plus reference TRBV5-1 and TRBJ2-3, the full variable domain is KAGVTQTPRYLIKTRGQQVTLSCSPISGHRSVSWYQQTPGQGLQFLFEYFSETQRNKGNFPGRFSGRQFSNSRSEMNVSTLELGDSALYLCASSSELAGGTDTQYFGPGTRLTVL.

The chain carries TRBV5-8 and TRBJ1-5; D may be TRBD1 (6 bases). The length of the CDR3 is 14 residues. Germline V gene lookup returns CDR1 SGHTS and CDR2 YDEGEE. V was trimmed by 3 bases and J by 9 bases, leaving 16 bases between them. CDR3 protein: CASSSTGIVRPQHF. For the CDR3, the DNA is TGTGCCAGCAGCTCTACAGGGATCGTCAGGCCCCAGCATTTT.

The rearrangement uses TRBV6-5 and TRBJ1-3, with D perhaps matching TRBD1 (6 bases). Trimming took off 2 bases at V and 4 bases at J, with 6 bases between the two ends. From germline, CDR1 is MNHEY and CDR2 SVGAGI. This CDR3 is 13 amino acids long. In DNA form, the CDR3 reads TGTGCCAGCAGTTACGGGACAGGAAACACCATATATTTT. It is translated as CASSYGTGNTIYF.

V usage is TRBV6-5 and J usage is TRBJ1-2; D gene ambiguous. Deletions cut 0 bases from V and 3 bases from J, with 8 bases between. Germline V gene sequence: CDR1 MNHEY, CDR2 SVGAGI. The length of the CDR3 is 14 residues. This CDR3 is CASSYSYGHYGYTF. In DNA form, the CDR3 reads TGTGCCAGCAGTTACTCCTACGGACACTATGGCTACACCTTC.

The gene calls are TRBV19 and TRBJ1-2; 8 nucleotides align to TRBD1. Germline assignment: CDR1 LNHDA and CDR2 SQIVND (reference sequence). The CDR3 contains 16 residues. V lost 3 bases and J lost 1; bases outside the gene matches: 7. In DNA form, the CDR3 reads TGTGCCAGTAGTATGGACAGGGTCCGGGATAACTATGGCTACACCTTC. This translates into CASSMDRVRDNYGYTF.

V usage is TRBV4-2 and J usage is TRBJ2-3; TRBD2 agrees at 11 bases. Per germline, CDR1 LGHNA and CDR2 YNFKEQ. This CDR3 contains 17 residues. Unmatched junction bases numbered 3, after V lost 0 bases and J lost 1 base. The CDR3, as DNA: TGTGCCAGCAGCCAAGATCAGGGACTAGCGGGCACAGATACGCAGTATTTT. It translates to CASSQDQGLAGTDTQYF.

V is TRBV5-8 and J is TRBJ1-3, with D possibly TRBD1 on 5 matching bases. CDR3 length: 15 amino acids. CDR1 SGHTS and CDR2 YDEGEE come from the germline V gene. V lost 4 bases, J lost 0 bases, and 11 bases lay in between. The CDR3 DNA is TGTGCCAGCAGCCCAGGGTGGCTCTCTGGAAACACCATATATTTT. It codes for CASSPGWLSGNTIYF.

The chain uses TRBV30 and TRBJ2-1; weak D call: TRBD2 (7 bases). The CDR3 consists of 15 residues. The V end was cut by 4 bases, the J end by 6 bases, with 19 bases between. Germline loops: CDR1 GTSNPN, CDR2 SVGIG (reference sequence). The CDR3 bases are TGTGCCTGGAACCGGGGGGCCGTTTCGGGCAATGAGCAGTTCTTC. Protein product: CAWNRGAVSGNEQFF.

A few counts support this clone. V and J are TRBV6-5 and TRBJ1-2, with 8 bases fitting TRBD1. V shed 2 bases, J shed 4 bases, and the junction held 0 bases outside the gene matches. The CDR3 sequence is 13 residues long. Germline CDR1 and CDR2: MNHEY and SVGAGI. The CDR3 sequence is CASSYTGGYGYTF. The CDR3 DNA is TGTGCCAGCAGTTACACAGGGGGCTATGGCTACACCTTC.

The CDR3 DNA reads TGTGCCAGCAGCCCGGACGGATACGAGCAGTACTTC. Translating gives CASSPDGYEQYF. The J gene is TRBJ2-7, the V gene TRBV7-2, with D unclear. The length of the CDR3 is 12 residues. CDR1 is SGHTA and CDR2 is FQGNSA in the germline V gene. The V and J ends lost 5 bases and 4 bases respectively, with 9 bases between them.

This chain uses TRBV5-5 with TRBJ2-5; D is perhaps TRBD2 (8 bases). V lost 0 bases, J lost 7 bases, and 19 bases lay in between. CDR3 length: 16 amino acids. Germline V gives CDR1 SGHKS, CDR2 YYEKEE (reference sequence). The CDR3 region has the DNA TGTGCCAGCAGCTTGGCCTCGGGAGGGGGCAGGGGGACCCAGTACTTC. This sequence encodes CASSLASGGGRGTQYF.

This chain connects TRBV5-1 to TRBJ2-5; D gene unclear. V was trimmed by 4 bases and J by 1 base, leaving 11 bases between them. This CDR3 has 14 residues. CDR1 SGHRS and CDR2 YFSETQ come from the germline V gene. CDR3 coding DNA: TGCGCCAGCAGCCCTGACACCTTCCAAGAGACCCAGTACTTC. This encodes CASSPDTFQETQYF.

This clone was recorded a few times. The rearrangement links TRBV12-5 to TRBJ2-3, with D unresolved. This CDR3 contains 15 residues. Per the germline V gene, CDR1 is LGHNT and CDR2 is FRNRAP. Deletions cut 6 bases from V and 1 base from J, with 14 bases between. In nucleotides, the CDR3 is TGTGCTAGTGGCCCCCTCCGGTCTGGCACAGATACGCAGTATTTT. Its translation is CASGPLRSGTDTQYF.

The chain uses TRBV7-9 and TRBJ1-2, with no clear D. V was clipped by 5 bases and J by 0 bases, with 13 bases between them. The CDR3 is made up of 15 amino acids. Per the germline V gene, CDR1 is SEHNR and CDR2 is FQNEAQ (reference sequence). The CDR3 region is CASSPPRTANYGYTF. The CDR3 region has the DNA TGTGCCAGCAGCCCCCCAAGGACCGCTAACTATGGCTACACCTTC.

The chain links TRBV27 to TRBJ1-5, with D uncertain. Germline CDR1 MNHEY, CDR2 SMNVEV (reference sequence). Trimming removed 6 bases at V and 1 base at J, with 10 bases between. This CDR3 has 14 residues. CDR3 sequence: CASSPLRSNQPQHF. CDR3 nucleotide sequence: TGTGCCAGCAGCCCTTTGAGGAGCAATCAGCCCCAGCATTTT.

The CDR3 DNA sequence: TGTGCCTGGAGTGTATGGACAGGTGCCTCCTACGAGCAGTACTTC. Protein: CAWSVWTGASYEQYF. The chain joins TRBV30 to TRBJ2-5; 7 bases line up with TRBD1. Judging by the DNA end, TRBJ2-7 fits better; the J call may be wrong. Germline loops: CDR1 GTSNPN, CDR2 SVGIG (reference sequence). The CDR3 contains 15 residues.

The V and J genes are TRBV4-1 and TRBJ2-3; D ambiguous. The V end was cut by 1 base, the J end by 5 bases, with 10 bases between. The CDR3 is 14 amino acids. Germline values: CDR1 MGHRA, CDR2 YSYEKL. CDR3 region: CASSQVKGRDTQYF. DNA for the CDR3: TGCGCCAGCAGCCAAGTTAAGGGAAGAGATACGCAGTATTTT.

V usage is TRBV2 and J usage is TRBJ2-4, with 11 bases identical to TRBD2. There are 17 residues in the CDR3. Per germline, CDR1 SNHLY and CDR2 FYNNEI. J lost 1 base, V lost 6 bases, and 8 bases had no gene match. Here the CDR3 reads CASRGLAGMLAKNIQYF. CDR3 coding DNA: TGTGCCAGCAGAGGACTAGCGGGTATGTTGGCCAAAAACATTCAGTACTTC.

The chain is built from TRBV6-6 and TRBJ1-6, with D possibly matching TRBD1 (6 bases). The CDR3 contains 15 residues. Germline CDR1 and CDR2: MNHNY and SVGAGI (reference sequence). Trimming shortened V by 7 bases and J by 0 bases, and 10 bases separated the two germline ends. CDR3 sequence: CASTPRGSYNSPLHF. The CDR3 DNA reads as TGTGCCAGCACCCCCAGGGGCTCCTATAATTCACCCCTCCACTTT.

The V and J genes are TRBV19 and TRBJ2-7, with D perhaps assigned TRBD1 or TRBD2 (5 bases each). Germline loops: CDR1 LNHDA, CDR2 SQIVND (reference sequence). The CDR3 is made up of 13 amino acids. V was trimmed by 5 bases and J by 4 bases, leaving 12 bases between them. This CDR3 is CASSLGTSYEQYF. CDR3 nucleotides: TGTGCCAGTAGTCTCGGGACCTCTTACGAGCAGTACTTC.

The rearrangement joins TRBV7-9 to TRBJ2-7, with a weak D call TRBD1 (6 bases). This CDR3 spans 13 amino acids. The germline V and J ends were trimmed by 4 bases and 0 bases, with 7 bases remaining between them. CDR1 and CDR2 from the germline V gene are SEHNR and FQNEAQ (reference sequence). The CDR3: CASSSGHSYEQYF. The CDR3 region has the DNA TGTGCCAGCAGCTCGGGACACTCCTACGAGCAGTACTTC.

The rearrangement joins TRBV5-1 to TRBJ1-6, with a tentative D call TRBD1 (5 bases). This CDR3 is built from 16 residues. Germline CDR1 is SGHRS and CDR2 is YFSETQ. V was shortened by 0 bases and J by 5 bases, with 12 bases between the two germline ends. CDR3 amino acids: CASSLVSGGNNSPLHF. CDR3 coding DNA: TGCGCCAGCAGCTTGGTCTCCGGGGGGAATAATTCACCCCTCCACTTT. Full variable domain (missing parts from reference TRBV5-1 and TRBJ1-6): KAGVTQTPRYLIKTRGQQVTLSCSPISGHRSVSWYQQTPGQGLQFLFEYFSETQRNKGNFPGRFSGRQFSNSRSEMNVSTLELGDSALYLCASSLVSGGNNSPLHFGNGTRLTVT.

The CDR3 reads CASSSPGQGHYGYTF. The CDR3 region has the DNA TGTGCCAGCAGCTCACCGGGACAGGGGCACTATGGCTACACCTTC. The rearrangement uses TRBV7-9 and TRBJ1-2; 10 positions agree with TRBD1. CDR3 length: 15 amino acids. V shed 4 bases and J 3 bases; nucleotides not matched to a gene: 5. Germline loops: CDR1 SEHNR, CDR2 FQNEAQ (reference sequence).

The chain carries TRBV18 and TRBJ2-1; D gene ambiguous. Trimming took off 0 bases at V and 2 bases at J, with 8 bases between the two ends. Germline V gives CDR1 KGHSH, CDR2 LQKENI. The CDR3 consists of 15 residues. The CDR3 is CASSPPGGTYNEQFF. CDR3 coding DNA: TGTGCCAGCTCACCACCGGGCGGAACCTACAATGAGCAGTTCTTC.

This CDR3 is CASSWSGTYEQYF. Here the CDR3 DNA reads TGTGCCAGCTCGTGGTCGGGAACCTACGAGCAGTACTTC. V usage is TRBV19 and J usage is TRBJ2-7; D is possibly TRBD2 (5 bases). V was trimmed by 9 bases and J by 2 bases, leaving 14 bases between them. CDR1 LNHDA and CDR2 SQIVND come from the germline V gene (reference sequence). The CDR3 has 13 residues.